This T cell receptor (beta chain) emerged from a study of blood T cell repertoires in COVID-19 (dated by TCRdb to the early 2020s). Context from the whole study: Collaborator samples came from the United States, Italy and Spain and covered acute and convalescent phases of COVID-19. The prospective study material was composed of cDNA or gDNA derived from T cells, B-cell-depleted T cells, or PBMCs. The dataset comprised deeply sampled blood TCRbeta repertoires from subjects exposed to, actively infected with, or recovered from COVID-19. The repertoires were released in a freely available public database intended as a resource for research on the immune response to SARS-CoV-2. Samples came from the ongoing ImmuneRACE study (first 160 participants) plus 1,254 subjects from 6 global collaborators. The sample metadata nearly always contained a de-identified subject ID, COVID-19 status, age in years and sex. HLA class I and class II types, where available, came from metadata supplied by the sample provider rather than from assay-based typing. General conclusions and limits of the study: The amount of clinical and demographic metadata varied by source and participant and was provided uncurated.

The immunoSEQ Assay, a bias-controlled multiplex PCR, was used to amplify TCRbeta CDR3 regions from genomic DNA. For the original study's pipeline: The number of nucleated cells in each sample was estimated by amplification of reference gene primers within the assay. Sequence reads were collapsed and filtered to measure the absolute abundance of every unique TCRbeta CDR3 rearrangement. For each sample, productive Simpson clonality was calculated as the square root of Simpson's diversity index over productive rearrangements. As stored in TCRdb, this immuneACCESS dataset retains in-frame rearrangements with V and J assigned. A fraction of the clones does not appear; measured against another copy, unresolved V genes explain less than half of the discrepancy, and the remainder lacks a known reason. V and J calls and clone size are given by that table; D and trimming were obtained from the DNA. This sample comprises about 190,000 clones, roughly 81% of them detected only once. Together, the top ten hold about 11% of the sample.

Sequences LNHDA (CDR1) and SQIVND (CDR2) are obtained from the germline V gene (reference sequence). The CDR3 sequence holds 13 residues, the cysteine and phenylalanine included. Only the CDR3 part of the read is kept: 39 bases, read in frame from the first base. V is reduced by 10 bases and J by 0 bases, leaving a spacing of 12 bases between them. At one collaborating source in Seattle, patients were enrolled during active infection and were followed longitudinally through the course of disease. The collaborating institutions used their own protocols to collect whole blood in K2EDTA tubes. For TCRbeta analysis, collaborators shipped samples in one of three forms: frozen whole blood, isolated PBMCs, or DNA extracted from either of those sample types. Points on this clone: No antigen is known for it. No base qualities exist here, and no much larger clone lies one base off it.

Specimen: peripheral blood. The receptor chain draws on TRBV19 and TRBJ1-2; too little of a D gene remains to name it. The TCR sequence derives from a woman of 80 years or more with COVID-19, enrolled during active disease. The DNA is as follows: TGTGCCACTGAATTCCGGGCTAACTATGGCTACACCTTC. This gives the protein CATEFRANYGYTF. Reference TRBV19 and TRBJ1-2 genes cover what lies past the CDR3, so the full variable domain is DGGITQSPKYLFRKEGQNVTLSCEQNLNHDAMYWYRQDPGQGLRLIYYSQIVNDFQKGDIAEGYSVSREKKESFPLTVTSAQKNPTAFYLCATEFRANYGYTFGSGTRLTVV.